This T cell receptor beta chain derives from a study of metastatic and nonmetastatic thyroid tumors. Whole-study context: Both malignant and benign thyroid patients supplied peripheral blood and tumor or nodule tissue samples, across which the repertoires of these patients were then compared.

This clone appeared a single time. Its target is unknown. Germline assignment: CDR1 SGHAT and CDR2 FQNNGV. V lost 8 bases to trimming and J lost 4 bases, with 20 bases between them. CDR3 length: 15 amino acids. No treatment of any kind had been given to any patient before thyroid surgery. Authors' data handling: The study took CDR3 differences across clinicopathological groups and made a distant-metastasis classifier for papillary thyroid cancer from them. TCRdb re-called the PCR reads through MiXCR. The V and J calls were not made by the authors but by TCRdb's processing. The table records about 16,000 clones, around 16% of them present only once. Study conclusions and caveats: The reported finding was significantly higher TCR beta diversity in malignant thyroid tumors relative to benign nodules, in blood and tumor.

The sequence was obtained from a female donor with papillary thyroid cancer or a benign thyroid nodule (not recorded which). Some clones in this sample may be carry-over from other donors' samples. Sequencing was done on a sample of blood. The chain employs TRBV11-2 and TRBJ1-2; possible D gene TRBD1, 5 bases. This CDR3 reads CASRVWDSAPYGYTF. Here the CDR3 DNA reads TGTGCCAGCCGAGTTTGGGACTCCGCCCCCTATGGCTACACCTTC. The full variable domain, its missing parts supplied by reference TRBV11-2 and TRBJ1-2, is EAGVAQSPRYKIIEKRQSVAFWCNPISGHATLYWYQQILGQGPKLLIQFQNNGVVDDSQLPKDRFSAERLKGVDSTLKIQPAKLEDSAVYLCASRVWDSAPYGYTFGSGTRLTVV.